The 21 T cell receptor beta chains reported below all come from one sample, sequenced in a study of shared clonotypes between healthy human individuals. Measured with immunoSEQ multiplex PCR; TCRdb has only the in-frame clones, and not every one. The sample includes some 2,400,000 clones, around 95% of them seen just once. Sequenced sample: naive CD4+ T cells sorted from blood. Subset here: CD45RA+ positively selected. The receptors derive from a man aged 18 to 30 in good health.

V is TRBV9 and J is TRBJ1-1, with D unclear. The V and J ends lost 3 bases and 6 bases respectively, with 18 bases between them. Germline V gene lookup returns CDR1 SGDLS and CDR2 YYNGEE. The CDR3 totals 15 residues. The CDR3 nucleotides are TGTGCCAGCAGCGCGGAGGGCAGCCTGAAATCTGAAGCTTTCTTT. Encoded protein: CASSAEGSLKSEAFF.

The V and J genes are TRBV6-4 and TRBJ2-1; the D is unclear. The CDR3 consists of 9 residues. V lost 7 bases and J 10 bases, leaving 5 bases between the germline ends. Germline assignment: CDR1 MRHNA and CDR2 SNTAGT. The CDR3 sequence: CASTREQFF. The CDR3, as DNA: TGTGCCAGCACCAGGGAGCAGTTCTTC.

This chain joins TRBV18 and TRBJ1-5, with D unclear. V lost 6 bases to trimming and J lost 0 bases, with 15 bases between them. This CDR3 spans 16 amino acids. Germline loops: CDR1 KGHSH, CDR2 LQKENI. This CDR3 is CASSPRLIDSNQPQHF. CDR3 DNA sequence: TGTGCCAGCTCCCCTCGTCTCATAGATAGCAATCAGCCCCAGCATTTT.

V and J are TRBV10-2 and TRBJ2-3; TRBD2 matches at 8 bases. The CDR3 totals 13 residues. With V trimmed by 4 bases and J by 6 bases, 3 bases remained unmatched. Looked up from germline, CDR1 is WSHSY and CDR2 is SAAADI. CDR3 bases: TGCGCCAGCAGTGGCGGGAGGCTGGATACGCAGTATTTT. Protein product: CASSGGRLDTQYF.

This chain links TRBV10-2 with TRBJ1-2, with D tentatively TRBD1 (6 bases). CDR1 and CDR2 (germline): WSHSY, SAAADI. The CDR3 is 14 amino acids. The ends were cut back, 1 base at V and 4 bases at J, with 10 bases in the middle. In DNA form, the CDR3 reads TGCGCCAGCAGTGAGTGGCAGGGGCTCTATGGCTACACCTTC. It is translated as CASSEWQGLYGYTF.

The rearrangement uses TRBV27 and TRBJ1-6; perhaps TRBD1 as D (5 bases). The germline V gene has CDR1 MNHEY and CDR2 SMNVEV (reference sequence). V gave up 7 bases and J gave up 5 bases, with 15 bases separating them. The CDR3 spans 15 residues. The DNA for the CDR3 is TGTGCCAGCAAGGGTGGGGGTTCCAATAATTCACCCCTCCACTTT. It encodes CASKGGGSNNSPLHF.

Comments on this clone: The identical CDR3 is also encoded by other nucleotide sequences in the sample. V gene TRBV7-2 combines with J gene TRBJ1-1; 8 nucleotides match TRBD1. Germline-derived CDR1 and CDR2 are SGHTA and FQGNSA. The CDR3 runs 15 residues. J was trimmed by 2 bases and V by 1 base; bases with no gene match: 3. CDR3 loop: CASSLVGQVNTEAFF. CDR3 sequence (DNA): TGTGCCAGCAGCTTAGTGGGACAGGTAAACACTGAAGCTTTCTTT.

In regard to this clone: Other DNA sequences in the same sample also yield this CDR3. CDR3 residues: CAIRDGSQETQYF. The CDR3 DNA reads TGTGCCATCAGAGACGGATCTCAAGAGACCCAGTACTTC. V usage is TRBV10-3 and J usage is TRBJ2-5; D gene unclear. The ends were cut back, 6 bases at V and 2 bases at J, with 10 bases in the middle. Germline V gene data show CDR1 as ENHRY and CDR2 as SYGVKD. The CDR3 covers 13 residues.

This chain joins TRBV7-9 and TRBJ2-7, with 8 bases identical to TRBD1. This CDR3 has 15 amino acids. Germline values: CDR1 SEHNR, CDR2 FQNEAQ (reference sequence). The V segment lost 5 bases and the J segment 2 bases; nucleotides outside the gene matches: 8. CDR3 DNA sequence: TGTGCCAGCAGCCACACCGGACAGGGTACCTACGAGCAGTACTTC. Amino acid sequence: CASSHTGQGTYEQYF.

The chain has TRBV18 and TRBJ2-5; 8 nucleotides agree with TRBD1. Germline CDR1 KGHSH, CDR2 LQKENI. The V segment lost 5 bases and the J segment 2 bases; nucleotides outside the gene matches: 7. This CDR3 is 15 amino acids long. CDR3 nucleotide sequence: TGTGCCAGCTCATGGCAACAGGGGGGTCAAGAGACCCAGTACTTC. Residues: CASSWQQGGQETQYF.

The rearrangement uses TRBV18 and TRBJ1-1, with D tentatively TRBD1 (6 bases). V lost 4 bases to trimming and J lost 1 base, with 10 bases between them. The CDR3 has 14 residues. Germline V gene lookup returns CDR1 KGHSH and CDR2 LQKENI. The CDR3 sequence is CASSQGHPNTEAFF. The CDR3 coding sequence is TGTGCCAGCTCACAGGGACACCCGAACACTGAAGCTTTCTTT.

The chain links TRBV5-1 to TRBJ2-5; D unresolved. This CDR3 is 16 amino acids long. V dropped 4 bases and J dropped 1 base, with 17 bases sitting between them. Germline V gene lookup returns CDR1 SGHRS and CDR2 YFSETQ. The CDR3 DNA reads as TGCGCCAGCAGCGGAAAAACCCAACTGGGCCAAGAGACCCAGTACTTC. It yields the protein CASSGKTQLGQETQYF.

The genes are TRBV7-2 and TRBJ2-7; 11 bases map to TRBD2. The germline CDR1 and CDR2 sequences are SGHTA and FQGNSA. This CDR3 has 18 amino acids. Germline trimming cut 1 base from V and 1 base from J; bases unmatched to any gene: 9. The CDR3 is CASSLGSSGRKSSYEQYF. The DNA for the CDR3 is TGTGCCAGCAGCTTAGGATCTAGCGGGAGGAAGTCTTCCTACGAGCAGTACTTC.

V gene TRBV9 combines with J gene TRBJ2-6; D unclear. The CDR3 sequence is 14 residues long. V lost 4 bases and J lost 2, with 7 bases in between. Germline V gives CDR1 SGDLS, CDR2 YYNGEE. The CDR3 loop reads CASSPHTGANVLTF. Here the CDR3 DNA reads TGTGCCAGCAGCCCCCATACTGGGGCCAACGTCCTGACTTTC.

This chain connects TRBV9 to TRBJ2-2; no definite D call. The CDR3 covers 14 residues. V was cut by 4 bases and J by 1 base, with 8 bases left in between. The germline gives CDR1 SGDLS, CDR2 YYNGEE. The CDR3 nucleotides are TGTGCCAGCAGCCCTGACTGGAACACCGGGGAGCTGTTTTTT. Translation: CASSPDWNTGELFF.

V gene TRBV11-2 combines with J gene TRBJ2-7, with D possibly being TRBD2 (5 bases). The CDR3 runs to 14 residues. Germline V CDR1 and CDR2: SGHAT, FQNNGV. Trimming removed 5 bases from V and 9 bases from J, with 20 bases in between. The CDR3 bases are TGTGCCAGCAGCCCCACACGGGAAGAGGAATTGCAGTACTTC. This encodes CASSPTREEELQYF.

The gene calls are TRBV30 and TRBJ2-3, with D uncertain. Per germline, CDR1 GTSNPN and CDR2 SVGIG (reference sequence). Trimming cost V 3 bases and J 5 bases, with 15 bases left between them. The CDR3 length is 14 residues. Here the CDR3 reads CAWRAHSAGDTQYF. DNA of the CDR3: TGTGCCTGGAGGGCCCACTCCGCCGGAGATACGCAGTATTTT.

The gene calls are TRBV7-2 and TRBJ1-6, with D perhaps matching TRBD1 (5 bases). Germline V CDR1 and CDR2: SGHTA, FQGNSA. The CDR3 runs to 18 residues. V lost 4 bases and J lost 0, with 16 bases in between. In DNA form, the CDR3 reads TGTGCCAGCAGCTCTGCGCCGGGGACCAGCTCCTATAATTCACCCCTCCACTTT. Translating it yields CASSSAPGTSSYNSPLHF. The full variable domain, in which reference TRBV7-2 and TRBJ1-6 provide the parts outside the CDR3, is GAGVSQSPSNKVTEKGKDVELRCDPISGHTALYWYRQSLGQGLEFLIYFQGNSAPDKSGLPSDRFSAERTGGSVSTLTIQRTQQEDSAVYLCASSSAPGTSSYNSPLHFGNGTRLTVT.

The CDR3 spells CASTLRVSNTGELFF. The CDR3 bases are TGTGCCAGCACCCTTAGGGTCTCGAACACCGGGGAGCTGTTTTTT. The V and J genes are TRBV7-6 and TRBJ2-2; D is unresolved. The CDR3 consists of 15 residues. V lost 7 bases to trimming and J lost 0 bases, with 12 bases between them. Germline CDR1 reads SGHVS; CDR2 reads FNYEAQ.

The rearrangement uses TRBV5-8 and TRBJ1-2; the D is unclear. With 0 bases removed from V and 2 bases from J, the gap between germline ends came to 5 bases. This CDR3 contains 13 residues. CDR1 is SGHTS and CDR2 is YDEGEE in the germline V gene. The CDR3 DNA reads TGTGCCAGCAGCTTGGTACGGAACTATGGCTACACCTTC. As protein: CASSLVRNYGYTF. Combining the CDR3 with reference TRBV5-8 and TRBJ1-2 gives the whole variable domain EAGVTQSPTHLIKTRGQQATLRCSPISGHTSVYWYQQALGLGLQFLLWYDEGEERNRGNFPPRFSGRQFPNYSSELNVNALELEDSALYLCASSLVRNYGYTFGSGTRLTVV.

CDR3 amino acids: CASSPWTSGHNEQFF. Here the CDR3 DNA reads TGTGCCAGCAGCCCGTGGACTAGCGGTCACAATGAGCAGTTCTTC. The J gene is TRBJ2-1, the V gene TRBV11-2, with 10 bases fitting TRBD2. Trimming took 5 bases from V and 5 from J; bases not matched to a gene: 6. The CDR3 runs to 15 residues. Germline loops: CDR1 SGHAT, CDR2 FQNNGV.